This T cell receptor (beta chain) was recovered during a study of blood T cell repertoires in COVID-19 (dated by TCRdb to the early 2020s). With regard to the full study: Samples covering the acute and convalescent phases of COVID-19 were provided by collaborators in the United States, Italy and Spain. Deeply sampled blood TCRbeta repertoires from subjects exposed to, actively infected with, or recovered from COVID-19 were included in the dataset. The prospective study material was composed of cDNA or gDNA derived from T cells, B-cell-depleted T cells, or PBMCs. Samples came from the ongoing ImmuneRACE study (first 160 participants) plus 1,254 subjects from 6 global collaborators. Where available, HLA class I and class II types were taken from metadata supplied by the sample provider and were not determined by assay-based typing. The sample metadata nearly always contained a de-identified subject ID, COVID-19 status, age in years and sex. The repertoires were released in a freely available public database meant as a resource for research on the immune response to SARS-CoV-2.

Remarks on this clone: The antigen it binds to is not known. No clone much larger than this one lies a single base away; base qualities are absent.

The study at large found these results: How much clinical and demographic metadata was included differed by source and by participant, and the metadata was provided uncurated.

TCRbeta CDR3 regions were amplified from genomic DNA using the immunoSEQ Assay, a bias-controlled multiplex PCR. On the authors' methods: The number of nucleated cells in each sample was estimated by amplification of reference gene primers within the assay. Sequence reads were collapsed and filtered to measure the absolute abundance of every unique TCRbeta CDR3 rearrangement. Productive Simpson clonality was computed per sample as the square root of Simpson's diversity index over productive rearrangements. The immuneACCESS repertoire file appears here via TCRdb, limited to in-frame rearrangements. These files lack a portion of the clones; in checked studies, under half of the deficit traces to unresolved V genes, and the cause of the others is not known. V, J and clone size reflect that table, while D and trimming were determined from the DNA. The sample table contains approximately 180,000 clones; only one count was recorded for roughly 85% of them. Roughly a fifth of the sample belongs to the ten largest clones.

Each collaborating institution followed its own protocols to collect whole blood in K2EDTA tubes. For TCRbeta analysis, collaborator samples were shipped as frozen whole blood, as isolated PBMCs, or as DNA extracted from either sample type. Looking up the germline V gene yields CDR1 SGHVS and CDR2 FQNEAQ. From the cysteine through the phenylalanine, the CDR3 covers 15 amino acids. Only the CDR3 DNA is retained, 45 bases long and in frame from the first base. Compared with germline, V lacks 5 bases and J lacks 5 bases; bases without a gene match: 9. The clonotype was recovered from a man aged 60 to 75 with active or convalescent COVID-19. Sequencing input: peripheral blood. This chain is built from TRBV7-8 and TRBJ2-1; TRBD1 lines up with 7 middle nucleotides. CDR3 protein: CASSTRTGHNNEQFF. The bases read TGTGCCAGCAGCACTCGGACAGGCCATAACAATGAGCAGTTCTTC. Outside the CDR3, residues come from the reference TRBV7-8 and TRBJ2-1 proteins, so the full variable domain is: GAGVSQSPRYKVAKRGQDVALRCDPISGHVSLFWYQQALGQGPEFLTYFQNEAQLDKSGLPSDRFFAERPEGSVSTLKIQRTQQEDSAVYLCASSTRTGHNNEQFFGPGTRLTVL.